This T cell receptor (beta chain) stems from a study of monozygotic twins with inflammatory bowel disease. cDNA for each sample came from eight separate reactions. From its re-call of the 5' RACE reads, TCRdb lists each CDR3 protein once, without DNA. This sample contains approximately 400,000 distinct CDR3 sequences. The CDR3 extends over 12 amino acids. Germline V gene sequence: CDR1 SGHRS, CDR2 YFSETQ. The source is a human donor with ulcerative colitis or Crohn's disease, or a healthy co-twin of an affected twin (not recorded which). The sample consisted of blood. This chain connects TRBV5-1 to TRBJ2-2; there is no DNA to check the TCRdb D call of TRBD1. CDR3: CASSPWTGELFF.